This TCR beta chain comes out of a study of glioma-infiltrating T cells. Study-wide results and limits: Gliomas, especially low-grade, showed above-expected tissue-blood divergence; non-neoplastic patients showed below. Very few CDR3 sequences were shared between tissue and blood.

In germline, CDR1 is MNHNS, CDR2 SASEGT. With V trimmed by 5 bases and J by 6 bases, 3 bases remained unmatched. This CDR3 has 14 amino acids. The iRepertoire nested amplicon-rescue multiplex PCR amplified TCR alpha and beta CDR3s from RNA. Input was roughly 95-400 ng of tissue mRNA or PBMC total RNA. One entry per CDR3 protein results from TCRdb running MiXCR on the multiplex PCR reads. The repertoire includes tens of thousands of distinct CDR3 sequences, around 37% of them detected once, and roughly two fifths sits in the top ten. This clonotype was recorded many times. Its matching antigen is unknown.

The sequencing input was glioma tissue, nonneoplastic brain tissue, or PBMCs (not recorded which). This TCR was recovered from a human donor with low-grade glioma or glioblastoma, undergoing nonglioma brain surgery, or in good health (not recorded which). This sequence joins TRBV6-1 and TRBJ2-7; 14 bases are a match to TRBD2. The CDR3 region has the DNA TGTGCCAGCAGTACCGGACTAGCGGGAGGCGAGCAGTACTTC. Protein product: CASSTGLAGGEQYF.